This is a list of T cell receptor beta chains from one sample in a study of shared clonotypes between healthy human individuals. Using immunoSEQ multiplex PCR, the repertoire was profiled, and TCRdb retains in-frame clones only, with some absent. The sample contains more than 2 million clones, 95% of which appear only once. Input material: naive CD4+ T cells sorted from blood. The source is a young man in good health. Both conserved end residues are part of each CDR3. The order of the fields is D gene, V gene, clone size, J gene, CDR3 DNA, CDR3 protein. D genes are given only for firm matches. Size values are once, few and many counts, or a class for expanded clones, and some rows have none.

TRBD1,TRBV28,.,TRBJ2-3,TGTGCCAGCAGTTTATACGGGACAGGGGTTGCAGATACGCAGTATTTT,CASSLYGTGVADTQYF
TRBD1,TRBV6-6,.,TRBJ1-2,TGTGCCAGCAGCACTACGGGACAGATTGTTAACTATGGCTACACCTTC,CASSTTGQIVNYGYTF
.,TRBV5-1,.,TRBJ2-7,TGCGCCAGCAGCTTCGGCCTGACAGCATCCTACGAGCAGTACTTC,CASSFGLTASYEQYF
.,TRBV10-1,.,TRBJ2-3,TGCGCCAGTAGCCGGACTAGCACAGATACGCAGTATTTT,CASSRTSTDTQYF
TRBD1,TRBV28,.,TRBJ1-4,TGTGCCAGCAGCTTGACAGGGTCAGGGGAAAAACTGTTTTTT,CASSLTGSGEKLFF
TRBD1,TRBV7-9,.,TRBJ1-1,TGTGCCAGCAGCCCAGACAGGGGTGGTCCCTTGAACACTGAAGCTTTCTTT,CASSPDRGGPLNTEAFF
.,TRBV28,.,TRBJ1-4,TGTGCCATCAGGGTGGGGAATGAAAAACTGTTTTTT,CAIRVGNEKLFF
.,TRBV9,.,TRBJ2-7,TGTGCCAGCAGCGTAGGAGGTGGGGAGCAGTACTTC,CASSVGGGEQYF
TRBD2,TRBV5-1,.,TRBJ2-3,TGCGCCAGCAGCTTGGGGGGACTAGCGGGAGGATCGGATACGCAGTATTTT,CASSLGGLAGGSDTQYF
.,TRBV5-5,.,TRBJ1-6,TGTGCCAGCAGCTTGACAACAGGGTTACATTCACCCCTCCACTTT,CASSLTTGLHSPLHF
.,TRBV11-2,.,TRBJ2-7,TGTGCCAGCAGCTTAGGGGTCGGAGCCTACGAGCAGTACTTC,CASSLGVGAYEQYF
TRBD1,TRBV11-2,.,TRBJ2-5,TGTGCCAGCAGCTTAGTCAGTTCGGACAGGGTGCGAGAGACCCAGTACTTC,CASSLVSSDRVRETQYF
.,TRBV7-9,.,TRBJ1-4,TGTGCCAGCAGCCGGAGATTTAATGAAAAACTGTTTTTT,CASSRRFNEKLFF
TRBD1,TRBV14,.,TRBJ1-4,TGTGCCAGCAGCTTACCAGGGGGCGTTAATGAAAAACTGTTTTTT,CASSLPGGVNEKLFF
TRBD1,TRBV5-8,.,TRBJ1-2,TGTGCCAGCAGCCCCCGACAGGGTGGCTACACCTTC,CASSPRQGGYTF
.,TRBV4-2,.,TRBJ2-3,TGTGCCAGCACTTCGGACTTAGCGGCAGATACGCAGTATTTT,CASTSDLAADTQYF
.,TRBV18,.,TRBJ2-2,TGTGCCAGCTCGAAGGGACACATCGCGAACACCGGGGAGCTGTTTTTT,CASSKGHIANTGELFF
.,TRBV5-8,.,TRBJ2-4,TGTGCCAGCAGCCTGAAACTTGGTACAGGGATGAACATTCAGTACTTC,CASSLKLGTGMNIQYF
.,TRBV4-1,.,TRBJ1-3,TGCGCCAGCAGCCAAGTGGGTGGGGGCGTTGGAAACACCATATATTTT,CASSQVGGGVGNTIYF
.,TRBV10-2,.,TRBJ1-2,TGCGCCAGCAGTGAGTCGGGAACTAACTATGGCTACACCTTC,CASSESGTNYGYTF
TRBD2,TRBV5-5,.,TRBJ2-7,TGTGCCAGCAGCCCGTTAGCGGGAGGCGGCTACGAGCAGTACTTC,CASSPLAGGGYEQYF
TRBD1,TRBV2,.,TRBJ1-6,TGTGCCAGCAGTGCCACAGGGGACGGGTCACCCCTCCACTTT,CASSATGDGSPLHF
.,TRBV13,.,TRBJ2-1,TGTGCCAGCAGAAAAAAGAGCTCCTACAATGAGCAGTTCTTC,CASRKKSSYNEQFF
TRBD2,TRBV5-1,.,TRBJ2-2,TGCGCCAGCAGCTTCGGACTAGCGGTGAACACCGGGGAGCTGTTTTTT,CASSFGLAVNTGELFF
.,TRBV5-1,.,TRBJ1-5,TGCGCCAGAAAAAGCCAGGGACTCAATCAGCCCCAGCATTTT,CARKSQGLNQPQHF
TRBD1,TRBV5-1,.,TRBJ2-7,TGCGCCAGCAGTTTCGACCGACAGGGGGGCTACGAGCAGTACTTC,CASSFDRQGGYEQYF
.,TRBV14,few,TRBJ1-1,TGTGCCAGCAGCCAAGATCTTGGGGGTTACACTGAAGCTTTCTTT,CASSQDLGGYTEAFF